A selection of T cell receptor beta chains follows, all from one sample in a study of control samples from healthy donors and cancer patients. Assay: immunoSEQ multiplex PCR; the TCRdb copy retains only in-frame clones and omits some. The sample includes around 82,000 clones, about 90% seen only once; the top ten take around a fifth. The sample was blood. Receptors were obtained from a man aged 45 to 65 in good health. CDR3s include the opening cysteine and the closing phenylalanine or tryptophan.

CDR3aa: CATSRDRADRGW
v_gene: TRBV15
j_gene: TRBJ1-5

CDR3aa: CASSQDEGRYNEQFF
v_gene: TRBV4-2
j_gene: TRBJ2-1

CDR3aa: CASSLEWGPQHF
v_gene: TRBV7-6
j_gene: TRBJ1-5

CDR3aa: CASSLGHRGSDQPQHF
v_gene: TRBV5-1
j_gene: TRBJ1-5

CDR3aa: CASSSPRDTTTNYGYTF
v_gene: TRBV23-1
j_gene: TRBJ1-2

CDR3aa: CASSQETLRDLTSYGYTF
v_gene: TRBV4-3
j_gene: TRBJ1-2

CDR3aa: CASSRSTDTQYF
v_gene: TRBV7-3
j_gene: TRBJ2-3

CDR3aa: CATRNEREPPYEQYF
v_gene: TRBV15
j_gene: TRBJ2-7

CDR3aa: CASRTDGGLYGYTF
v_gene: TRBV2
j_gene: TRBJ1-2

CDR3aa: CASSLVAALAKAFF
v_gene: TRBV5-8
j_gene: TRBJ1-1

CDR3aa: CATSDLAGNTGELFF
v_gene: TRBV24-1
j_gene: TRBJ2-2

CDR3aa: CASSLAGGRVNTEAFF
v_gene: TRBV7-8
j_gene: TRBJ1-1

CDR3aa: CASAVGLAEFYEQYF
v_gene: TRBV19
j_gene: TRBJ2-7

CDR3aa: CASGPLAGTDTQYF
v_gene: TRBV2
j_gene: TRBJ2-3

CDR3aa: CASGEPGYTDTQYF
v_gene: TRBV6-6
j_gene: TRBJ2-3

CDR3aa: CATTRTGSSGNTIYF
v_gene: TRBV19
j_gene: TRBJ1-3

CDR3aa: CASTDGGLARNEQFF
v_gene: TRBV6-5
j_gene: TRBJ2-1

CDR3aa: CASSRFTGGFDTEAFF
v_gene: TRBV18
j_gene: TRBJ1-1

CDR3aa: CASSLGRGYRSGYTF
v_gene: TRBV6-5
j_gene: TRBJ1-2

CDR3aa: CASSGGRTFNQPQHF
v_gene: TRBV19
j_gene: TRBJ1-5

CDR3aa: CASSPPQWGSYNEQFF
v_gene: TRBV5-6
j_gene: TRBJ2-1

CDR3aa: CASSYPGSSYNEQFF
v_gene: TRBV6-6
j_gene: TRBJ2-1

CDR3aa: CASSRPRDGLGETQYF
v_gene: TRBV6-2/TRBV6-3
j_gene: TRBJ2-5

CDR3aa: CASSTFGTPLHF
v_gene: TRBV2
j_gene: TRBJ1-6

CDR3aa: CASSESPALGYTF
v_gene: TRBV10-1
j_gene: TRBJ1-2

CDR3aa: CASRTGTGGFYGYTF
v_gene: TRBV6-5
j_gene: TRBJ1-2

CDR3aa: CASSLGLLDTEAFF
v_gene: TRBV13
j_gene: TRBJ1-1

CDR3aa: CASSLVIAGGELFF
v_gene: TRBV11-3
j_gene: TRBJ2-2

CDR3aa: CASSLVGDVFF
v_gene: TRBV7-2
j_gene: TRBJ1-6

CDR3aa: CASSEFRGGGEAFF
v_gene: TRBV2
j_gene: TRBJ1-1

CDR3aa: CACQGDNSPLHF
v_gene: TRBV30
j_gene: TRBJ1-6

CDR3aa: CASSPTYGYTF
v_gene: TRBV6-5
j_gene: TRBJ1-2

CDR3aa: CAWREINRGEKLFF
v_gene: TRBV30
j_gene: TRBJ1-4